Sequencing of this T cell receptor beta chain was carried out in a study of metastatic and nonmetastatic thyroid tumors. About the research overall: Repertoires from malignant and benign thyroid patients were compared across blood and tumor or nodule tissue.

In this sample, this clone turned up many times. Its antigen is not known. V gave up 2 bases and J gave up 7 bases, with 7 bases separating them. CDR1 is SGHRS, CDR2 YFSETQ, per germline. The CDR3 totals 11 residues. Not a single patient had been given any form of treatment at any point before undergoing thyroid surgery. As originally analysed: A distant-metastasis classifier for papillary thyroid cancer was built using CDR3 differences across clinicopathological groups. TCRdb re-clonotyped the PCR reads through MiXCR. V and J calls and clone size were set by TCRdb, not the authors. The sample carries over 25,000 clones, approximately 7% recorded once. Study-level findings and limits: Malignant tumors reportedly showed significantly higher TCR beta diversity than benign nodules in both blood and tumor.

This chain connects TRBV5-1 to TRBJ2-7; D may be TRBD1 (5 bases). Source material: blood. This TCR was recovered from a female donor with papillary thyroid cancer or a benign thyroid nodule (not recorded which). Some clones in this sample may be carry-over from other donors' samples. The CDR3 sequence is CASSLRGEQYF. As DNA, the CDR3 is TGCGCCAGCAGCTTAAGGGGAGAGCAGTACTTC.